The 20 T cell receptor beta chains below were found in one sample sequenced in a study of T cell responses to AZD1222 COVID-19 vaccine. Data came from immunoSEQ multiplex PCR; TCRdb stores just in-frame clones and leaves some out. Among fewer than 150,000 clones, about 89% were seen once, and the ten largest hold about 7.1%. Sequencing was performed on peripheral blood, taken 28 days after the second AZD1222 dose. The receptor set was obtained from an adult who received the AZD1222 COVID-19 vaccine.

Concerning this clone itself: The conserved closing phenylalanine or tryptophan is absent in this CDR3, likely reflecting a read error. The limits of the CDR3 on the DNA are not certain, so only TCRdb's listed CDR3 is given. This chain joins TRBV5-4 and TRBJ1-5; the D call in the table, TRBD1, was not verified against the DNA. The CDR3 is 11 amino acids long, termini counted. Germline CDR1 is SGHNT and CDR2 is YYREEE (reference sequence). CDR3: CASSLWTGGRL.

CDR3 protein: CASSPFDRYNSPLHF. The CDR3 region has the DNA TGTGCCAGTAGTCCCTTCGACAGGTATAATTCACCCCTCCACTTT. The V and J genes are TRBV19 and TRBJ1-6; D is possibly TRBD1 (6 bases). V lost 5 bases and J lost 4, with 12 bases in between. CDR1 and CDR2 from the germline V gene are LNHDA and SQIVND (reference sequence). The CDR3 is 15 amino acids.

The chain couples TRBV11-2 to TRBJ1-1, with 11 bases fitting TRBD1. CDR1 and CDR2 (germline): SGHAT, FQNNGV. Trimming at V came to 5 bases and at J to 1 base, leaving 3 bases not matched to a gene. The CDR3 consists of 15 residues. In DNA, the CDR3 is TGTGCCAGCAGCAAGGGACAGGGGGGGAACACTGAAGCTTTCTTT. Residues: CASSKGQGGNTEAFF.

The rearrangement joins TRBV6-5 to TRBJ2-1, with TRBD2 matching 8 bases. J gave up 4 bases and V 6 bases, and 5 bases lay outside the gene matches. CDR1 and CDR2 from the germline V gene are MNHEY and SVGAGI. CDR3 length: 14 amino acids. This chain's CDR3 is CASSSGRGYNEQFF. In DNA form, the CDR3 reads TGTGCCAGCAGCTCCGGGAGGGGGTACAATGAGCAGTTCTTC.

The J gene is TRBJ1-5, the V gene TRBV5-3; 7 nucleotides line up with TRBD1. TRBV5-3 is labeled an ORF, and its function is uncertain. This CDR3 is 15 amino acids long. The trim removed 4 bases at V and 0 bases at J, leaving 4 bases unmatched. This CDR3 is CARSQGEYSNQPQHF. The DNA of the CDR3 is TGTGCCAGAAGCCAGGGGGAGTATAGCAATCAGCCCCAGCATTTT.

This chain joins TRBV4-1 and TRBJ1-4; D is ambiguous. Germline V lookup: CDR1 MGHRA, CDR2 YSYEKL. The CDR3 totals 16 residues. Trimming left V 2 bases short and J 3 bases short, with 13 bases between. The CDR3 is CASSQSISFANEKLFF. The CDR3 DNA sequence: TGCGCCAGCAGCCAAAGTATATCGTTTGCTAATGAAAAACTGTTTTTT.

J is TRBJ1-2 and V is TRBV6-6; 7 bases align to TRBD1. The CDR3 is 17 residues long. V lost 5 bases and J lost 5; bases outside the gene matches: 17. The germline V gene encodes CDR1 MNHNY and CDR2 SVGAGI (reference sequence). Written as DNA, the CDR3 is TGTGCCAGCAGTCCGATGGCAGGGGGATTTCTCCCTTATGGCTACACCTTC. Amino acids: CASSPMAGGFLPYGYTF.

The chain couples TRBV6-4 to TRBJ1-3, with a tentative D call TRBD1 (5 bases). The CDR3 has 14 amino acids. CDR1 and CDR2 (germline): MRHNA, SNTAGT. The ends were cut back, 5 bases at V and 8 bases at J, with 16 bases in the middle. The CDR3, as DNA: TGTGCCAGCAGTTTTCGTTCAGGGCCCTACACCATATATTTT. Its translation is CASSFRSGPYTIYF.

The chain employs TRBV5-1 and TRBJ1-4, with a weak D call TRBD1 (5 bases). Trimming removed 4 bases from V and 4 bases from J, with 17 bases in between. Germline CDR1 is SGHRS and CDR2 is YFSETQ. The CDR3 consists of 16 residues. The CDR3 region is CASSVRGPAVNEKLFF. In DNA, the CDR3 is TGCGCCAGCAGCGTACGGGGACCGGCGGTTAATGAAAAACTGTTTTTT.

The rearrangement links TRBV6-5 to TRBJ1-1; the D is unclear. Germline V gene lookup returns CDR1 MNHEY and CDR2 SVGAGI. V was shortened by 7 bases and J by 2 bases, with 17 bases between the two germline ends. This CDR3 is built from 15 residues. This CDR3 reads CASKRTGRQNTEAFF. The CDR3 nucleotides are TGTGCCAGCAAAAGGACGGGCAGACAAAACACTGAAGCTTTCTTT.

The chain uses TRBV5-1 and TRBJ2-3; D gene unclear. Germline CDR1 is SGHRS and CDR2 is YFSETQ. CDR3 size: 13 residues. Trimming pared 2 bases from V and 2 bases from J, leaving 6 bases between. In DNA, the CDR3 is TGCGCCAGCAGCTTTGACCTCACAGATACGCAGTATTTT. Its protein is CASSFDLTDTQYF.

This chain uses TRBV27 with TRBJ1-2, with unresolved D. CDR1 is MNHEY, CDR2 SMNVEV, per germline (reference sequence). The CDR3 length is 13 residues. V lost 3 bases and J lost 7, with 12 bases in between. In DNA form, the CDR3 reads TGTGCCAGCAGTTTGGCAGTATCTCTTGGCTACACCTTC. It codes for CASSLAVSLGYTF.

This chain uses TRBV27 with TRBJ2-2; no definite D call. The V end lost 5 bases, the J end lost 7 bases, and 8 bases lay between the germline ends. The length of the CDR3 is 12 residues. The V gene's germline CDR1 is MNHEY and CDR2 SMNVEV (reference sequence). The CDR3 is CASSVGGGELFF. CDR3 DNA sequence: TGTGCCAGCAGTGTGGGTGGCGGGGAGCTGTTTTTT.

The sample holds a few counts of this clone. V gene TRBV5-6 combines with J gene TRBJ2-7; 9 bases line up with TRBD2. V shed 2 bases, J shed 2 bases, and the junction held 8 bases outside the gene matches. CDR1 is SGHDT and CDR2 is YYEEEE in the germline V gene. The CDR3 contains 16 residues. CDR3 nucleotides: TGTGCCAGCAGCTTACCTAAGCGGGGGGCCACCTACGAGCAGTACTTC. This encodes CASSLPKRGATYEQYF.

The chain joins TRBV7-3 to TRBJ2-2, with D perhaps TRBD1 or TRBD2 (5 bases each). CDR3 length: 13 residues. V gave up 2 bases and J gave up 6 bases, with 7 bases separating them. The germline CDR1 and CDR2 sequences are SGHTA and FQGTGA. In DNA, the CDR3 is TGTGCCAGCAGCTTACGGGGCTCCGGGGAGCTGTTTTTT. Its protein product is CASSLRGSGELFF.

This chain links TRBV5-1 with TRBJ1-4; TRBD1 agrees at 9 bases. CDR3 length: 19 amino acids. Germline V lookup: CDR1 SGHRS, CDR2 YFSETQ. Trimming removed 4 bases from V and 0 bases from J; junction bases left unmatched: 13. CDR3 amino acids: CASSLTPGQGLSTNEKLFF. DNA for the CDR3: TGCGCCAGCAGCCTGACTCCGGGACAGGGATTGTCAACTAATGAAAAACTGTTTTTT.

The chain is built from TRBV4-3 and TRBJ2-3; no reliable D call. The CDR3 is 16 residues long. Germline CDR1 is LGHNA and CDR2 is YSLEER. V shed 0 bases and J shed 3 bases, with 13 bases lying between them. Here the CDR3 reads CASSQELLGRTDTQYF. The CDR3 bases are TGCGCCAGCAGCCAAGAGCTCTTGGGCAGGACAGATACGCAGTATTTT.

Note on this clone: Germline and junction disagree at one end, which may indicate a read error. V usage is TRBV7-7 and J usage is TRBJ2-1, with 11 bases lining up with TRBD2. CDR3 length equals 15 residues. Germline V CDR1 and CDR2: SSHAT, FNYEAQ (reference sequence). CDR3 region: CASSPTSGAYNEQFF. CDR3 in DNA: TGTGCTAGCAGCCCGACTAGCGGGGCCTACAATGAGCAGTTCTTC.

This sequence joins TRBV7-2 and TRBJ2-2, with 9 bases fitting TRBD1. CDR1 is SGHTA and CDR2 is FQGNSA in the germline V gene. V shed 0 bases, J shed 0 bases, and the junction held 5 bases outside the gene matches. There are 18 residues in the CDR3. This CDR3 is CASSLASWTGANTGELFF. Here the CDR3 DNA reads TGTGCCAGCAGCTTAGCCTCATGGACAGGGGCGAACACCGGGGAGCTGTTTTTT.

Here the CDR3 reads CASSLGPTYEQYF. In DNA, the CDR3 is TGCGCCAGCAGCTTGGGGCCCACCTACGAGCAGTACTTC. The genes are TRBV5-1 and TRBJ2-7; D gene uncertain. Trimming removed 0 bases at V and 2 bases at J, with 6 bases between. CDR1 SGHRS and CDR2 YFSETQ come from the germline V gene. The CDR3 sequence is 13 residues long.